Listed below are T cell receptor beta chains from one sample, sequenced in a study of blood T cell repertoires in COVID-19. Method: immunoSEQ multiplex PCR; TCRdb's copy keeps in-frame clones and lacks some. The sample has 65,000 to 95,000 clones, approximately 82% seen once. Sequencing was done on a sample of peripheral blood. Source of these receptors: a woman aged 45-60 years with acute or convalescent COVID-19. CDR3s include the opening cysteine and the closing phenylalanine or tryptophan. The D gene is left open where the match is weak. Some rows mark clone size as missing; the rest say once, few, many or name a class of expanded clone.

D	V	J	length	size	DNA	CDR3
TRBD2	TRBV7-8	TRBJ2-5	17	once	TGTGCCAGCAGCTTAGCCGGACTAGCGGGGGGCAAAGAGACCCAGTACTTC	CASSLAGLAGGKETQYF
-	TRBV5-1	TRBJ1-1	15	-	TGCGCCAGCAGCTTAGATAAGGGAAGCGGAGCTGAAGCTTTCTTT	CASSLDKGSGAEAFF
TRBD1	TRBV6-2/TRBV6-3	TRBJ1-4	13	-	TGTGCCAGCAGTCGTGGACAGGGCGAAAAACTGTTTTTT	CASSRGQGEKLFF
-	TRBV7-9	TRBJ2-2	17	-	TGTGCCAGCAGCTTAGTTTCGTCTCCAAATTTAGCCGGGGAGCTGTTTTTT	CASSLVSSPNLAGELFF
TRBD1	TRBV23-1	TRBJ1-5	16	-	TGCGCCAGCTTATACCCAGGGGGCTCGGGCAATCAGCCCCAGCATTTT	CASLYPGGSGNQPQHF
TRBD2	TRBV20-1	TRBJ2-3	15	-	TGCAGTGCTAGTAAGGTTAGCGGGGGGGCCGATACGCAGTATTTT	CSASKVSGGADTQYF
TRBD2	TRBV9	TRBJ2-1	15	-	TGTGCCAGCAGCCTTCTAGCGGTACCCTACAATGAGCAGTTCTTC	CASSLLAVPYNEQFF
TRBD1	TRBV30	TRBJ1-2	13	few	TGTGCCTGGACCACCGGGACAGGGTATGGCTACACCTTC	CAWTTGTGYGYTF
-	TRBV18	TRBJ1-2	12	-	TGTGCCAGCTCACCAGACGGAACCGGGAAAACCTTC	CASSPDGTGKTF
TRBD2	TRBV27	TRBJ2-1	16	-	TGTGCCAGCAGCCAGGATTCACTAGCGGGACCGAATGAGCAGTTCTTC	CASSQDSLAGPNEQFF
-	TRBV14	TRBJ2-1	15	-	TGTGCCAGCAGCCAAGGTGGGACAAGTTTGTATGAGCAGTTCTTC	CASSQGGTSLYEQFF
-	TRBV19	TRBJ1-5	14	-	TGTGCCAGTAGTTGGACCGGGGGCAATCAGCCCCAGCATTTT	CASSWTGGNQPQHF
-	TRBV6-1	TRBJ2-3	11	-	TGTGCCAGCACCCACACAGATACGCAGTATTTT	CASTHTDTQYF
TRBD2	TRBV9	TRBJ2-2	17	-	TGTGCCAGCAGCGTACCTAGCGGGGGATCCAGCACCGGGGAGCTGTTTTTT	CASSVPSGGSSTGELFF
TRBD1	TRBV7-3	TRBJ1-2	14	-	TGTGCCAGCCTGGGTGCGCAGGGGGCTTATGGCTACACCTTC	CASLGAQGAYGYTF
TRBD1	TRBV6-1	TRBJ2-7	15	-	TGTGCCAGCAGTGAACAGACAGGGGGCTCAAACGAGCAGTACTTC	CASSEQTGGSNEQYF
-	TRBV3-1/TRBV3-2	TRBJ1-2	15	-	TGTGCCAGCAGCCGCTCCGGACAGACCCTCTATGGCTACACCTTC	CASSRSGQTLYGYTF
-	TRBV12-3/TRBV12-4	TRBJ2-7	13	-	TGTGCCAGCAGGCGGACAGCCGATTTAGAGCAGTACTTC	CASRRTADLEQYF
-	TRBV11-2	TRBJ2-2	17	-	TGTGCCAGCAGCTTAAAGGGTGGGGGCCTGGGCACCGGGGAGCTGTTTTTT	CASSLKGGGLGTGELFF
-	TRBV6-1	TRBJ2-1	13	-	TGTGCCAGCAGTGAAGCGAGGGCAGTTAAGCAGTTCTTC	CASSEARAVKQFF
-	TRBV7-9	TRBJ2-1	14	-	TGTGCCAGCAGCTTTTTGGAGACCGGCAATGAGCAGTTCTTC	CASSFLETGNEQFF
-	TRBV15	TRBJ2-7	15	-	TGTGCCACCAGCACTCAAAGACTGGTGGTGGACGAGCAGTACTTC	CATSTQRLVVDEQYF
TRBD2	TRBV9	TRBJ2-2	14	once	TGTGCCAGCATGCCGGGGGGAAATACCGGGGAGCTGTTTTTT	CASMPGGNTGELFF
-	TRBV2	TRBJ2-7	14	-	TGTGCCAGCAGGGCGGTCATCGGCTCCTACGAGCAGTACTTC	CASRAVIGSYEQYF
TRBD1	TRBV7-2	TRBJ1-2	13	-	TGTGCCAGCAGGGGACAGCCAGGAGAAGGCTACACCTTC	CASRGQPGEGYTF